These 18 T cell receptor beta chains were all obtained from the same sample, sequenced in a study of immune heterogeneity within non-small cell lung tumors. The starting template was genomic DNA from bulk tumor, roughly 650 ng per sample. Surgical sampling yielded several biopsies per primary tumor (spaced far apart). The study enrolled patients with untreated, newly diagnosed non-small cell lung cancer who underwent curative surgery. TCR beta CDR3 was amplified by multiplex PCR using 32 V and 13 J primers. TCRdb passed the multiplex PCR reads through MiXCR, listing each CDR3 protein once. This sample has 2,800 or so distinct CDR3 sequences, with 55% found just once. The sequencing sample was made of lung tumor tissue. The origin of the receptors is a man between 60 and 70 years old with non-small cell lung cancer.

This chain links TRBV30 with TRBJ2-7, with D unclear. From germline, CDR1 is GTSNPN and CDR2 SVGIG (reference sequence). The CDR3 runs 13 residues. Trimming took 1 base from V and 1 from J, leaving 8 bases between them. The CDR3 nucleotides read TGTGCCTGGAGTGATGGGGTATCCTACGAGCAGTACTTC. Translated: CAWSDGVSYEQYF.

As DNA, the CDR3 is TGCAGTGCTAGAAGGGTTCCCAAAGATACGCAGTATTTT. This translates into CSARRVPKDTQYF. V is TRBV20-1 and J is TRBJ2-3; D remains unclear. Germline loops: CDR1 DFQATT, CDR2 SNEGSKA (reference sequence). The germline V and J ends were trimmed by 2 bases and 5 bases, with 11 bases remaining between them. This CDR3 is built from 13 residues.

V and J are TRBV5-6 and TRBJ2-3; D may match TRBD1 or TRBD2 (5 bases each). Germline CDR1 reads SGHDT; CDR2 reads YYEEEE. This CDR3 has 15 residues. V lost 0 bases and J lost 0, with 8 bases in between. CDR3 coding DNA: TGTGCCAGCAGCTTGGTGGGGGTTAGCACAGATACGCAGTATTTT. Translating gives CASSLVGVSTDTQYF.

This clonotype was recorded a few times. The chain carries TRBV7-9 and TRBJ1-2; possibly TRBD1 for D (6 bases). The CDR3 has 14 amino acids. Trimming stripped 5 bases from V and 8 bases from J, with 18 bases between. The germline V gene has CDR1 SEHNR and CDR2 FQNEAQ (reference sequence). In DNA form, the CDR3 reads TGTGCCAGCAGCCCCACGGTGGGGGCGGACGGCTACACCTTC. Translating it yields CASSPTVGADGYTF.

The CDR3 spells CASSLDGRYEQYF. The CDR3, as DNA: TGCGCCAGCAGCTTGGATGGGAGGTACGAGCAGTACTTC. The rearrangement links TRBV5-1 to TRBJ2-7, with D perhaps matching TRBD2 (6 bases). The CDR3 contains 13 residues. V was pared by 0 bases and J by 4 bases, with 8 bases between. Per the germline V gene, CDR1 is SGHRS and CDR2 is YFSETQ. The complete variable domain, with remaining parts taken from reference TRBV5-1 and TRBJ2-7, reads KAGVTQTPRYLIKTRGQQVTLSCSPISGHRSVSWYQQTPGQGLQFLFEYFSETQRNKGNFPGRFSGRQFSNSRSEMNVSTLELGDSALYLCASSLDGRYEQYFGPGTRLTVT.

The rearrangement links TRBV12-3 or TRBV12-4 to TRBJ1-6, with 8 bases matching TRBD1. The CDR3 length is 15 residues. The V and J ends lost 5 bases and 7 bases, in that order; junction bases with no gene match: 7. CDR3 sequence (DNA): TGTGCCAGCAGTCGAACAGGGGGTGGCAATTCACCCCTCCACTTT. It codes for CASSRTGGGNSPLHF.

The chain has TRBV28 and TRBJ1-5; a weak D match, TRBD1 (6 bases). Germline assignment: CDR1 MDHEN and CDR2 SYDVKM. This CDR3 contains 17 residues. V was cut by 1 base and J by 5 bases, with 18 bases left in between. The CDR3 here is CASSLYLTRGSHQPQHF. In DNA form, the CDR3 reads TGTGCCAGCAGTTTATATTTGACAAGGGGGTCCCATCAGCCCCAGCATTTT.

In its sample, this clonotype was seen a few times. The chain uses TRBV6-1 and TRBJ1-2, with D perhaps matching TRBD1 (6 bases). CDR1 and CDR2 from the germline V gene are MNHNS and SASEGT. The CDR3 covers 11 residues. V lost 4 bases, J lost 10 bases, and 10 bases lay in between. The CDR3: CASSGDTSYTF. CDR3 sequence (DNA): TGTGCCAGCAGTGGGGACACCTCCTACACCTTC.

In this sample, this clonotype turned up once. V and J are TRBV4-3 and TRBJ2-1; 15 positions agree with TRBD2. V gave up 4 bases and J gave up 9 bases; unmatched junction bases: 4. This CDR3 has 15 amino acids. The germline V gene has CDR1 LGHNA and CDR2 YSLEER. The CDR3 nucleotides read TGCGCCAGCAGCCCGGGACTAGCGGGAGGTTCTGAGCAGTTCTTC. This sequence encodes CASSPGLAGGSEQFF.

This sequence joins TRBV5-1 and TRBJ1-3; 9 positions match TRBD1. Germline loops: CDR1 SGHRS, CDR2 YFSETQ. The ends lost 0 bases at V and 1 base at J; junction bases unmatched: 5. The CDR3 length is 17 residues. For the CDR3, the DNA is TGCGCCAGCAGCTTGGGGACAGGGGTAGAATCTGGAAACACCATATATTTT. This encodes CASSLGTGVESGNTIYF.

The gene calls are TRBV27 and TRBJ2-2; 8 positions match TRBD1. Germline V gene data show CDR1 as MNHEY and CDR2 as SMNVEV (reference sequence). This CDR3 has 15 amino acids. Trimming at V came to 6 bases and at J to 1 base, leaving 4 bases not matched to a gene. In nucleotides, the CDR3 is TGTGCCAGCAGGCGGGGACAGGAGAACACCGGGGAGCTGTTTTTT. Translation: CASRRGQENTGELFF.

This clonotype showed up just once. This CDR3 is CASSLATPTGELFF. CDR3 bases: TGTGCCAGCAGCTTAGCGACCCCCACCGGGGAGCTGTTTTTT. This sequence joins TRBV7-8 and TRBJ2-2; D gene ambiguous. The CDR3 is made up of 14 amino acids. Germline V lookup: CDR1 SGHVS, CDR2 FQNEAQ. Deletions cut 0 bases from V and 4 bases from J, with 6 bases between.

CDR3 nucleotides: TGTGCCAGCAGTGAGACAGGGCTTTCCCCCCTCCACTTT. It is translated as CASSETGLSPLHF. The chain links TRBV6-1 to TRBJ1-6; 7 bases line up with TRBD1. After removal of 3 bases from V and 13 bases from J, the junction contained 6 bases not matched to a gene. The CDR3 consists of 13 residues. Germline V gene lookup returns CDR1 MNHNS and CDR2 SASEGT.

V usage is TRBV30 and J usage is TRBJ2-3, with a tentative D call TRBD1 (5 bases). The CDR3 sequence is 14 residues long. Per the germline V gene, CDR1 is GTSNPN and CDR2 is SVGIG (reference sequence). Trimming pared 2 bases from V and 2 bases from J, leaving 11 bases between. DNA for the CDR3: TGTGCCTGGAGTCCTGGACAAAACACAGATACGCAGTATTTT. This sequence encodes CAWSPGQNTDTQYF.

This clonotype showed up just a few times. The V gene is TRBV27, the J gene TRBJ2-2; TRBD2 matches at 9 bases. Germline trimming cut 5 bases from V and 5 bases from J; bases unmatched to any gene: 3. The CDR3 is 14 amino acids. The V gene's germline CDR1 is MNHEY and CDR2 SMNVEV (reference sequence). DNA for the CDR3: TGTGCCAGCAGTCCTCTAGCGGGGACCGGGGAGCTGTTTTTT. It translates to CASSPLAGTGELFF.

About this clonotype itself: An end of the junction does not agree with germline; a read error may underlie this. The V and J genes are TRBV24-1 and TRBJ2-5, with 7 positions matching TRBD1. The germline V gene has CDR1 KGHDR and CDR2 SFDVKD. This CDR3 comprises 16 residues. CDR3 sequence reads: CVTSDIYRGNQETQYF. CDR3 coding DNA: TGTGTCACCAGTGACATATACAGGGGAAACCAAGAGACCCAGTACTTC.

The CDR3, as DNA: TGTGCCAGCATCTTGACTAGCGGGATGGGTGAGCAGTTCTTC. It specifies CASILTSGMGEQFF. The chain recombines TRBV28 with TRBJ2-1; 11 positions match TRBD2. Germline lookup yields CDR1 MDHEN and CDR2 SYDVKM. J was trimmed by 9 bases and V by 7 bases; bases with no gene match: 8. There are 14 residues in the CDR3.

This clonotype was detected a few times. The chain joins TRBV10-3 to TRBJ2-7, with D possibly matching TRBD1 (6 bases). The CDR3 loop spans 15 amino acids. The V end lost 10 bases, the J end lost 2 bases, and 21 bases lay between the germline ends. Germline values: CDR1 ENHRY, CDR2 SYGVKD. The CDR3 protein is CATNPGTSYTYEQYF. The CDR3 nucleotides are TGTGCCACCAACCCCGGGACATCATACACCTACGAGCAGTACTTC.